This TCR beta chain was obtained from a study of CD39 and CD103 CD8 tumor-infiltrating T cells (dated by TCRdb to 2016 to 2018). Some background on the complete study: Repertoire comparisons were shown for an HPV-positive HNSCC, an HPV-negative HNSCC, an ovarian cancer and a melanoma patient. Deep sequencing of TCRbeta CDR3 was used to compare the repertoires of CD8 TIL subsets, defined by CD103 and CD39, against those of peripheral memory CD8 T cells. General findings and caveats noted by the study authors: DP TIL clonotypes were rarely found in blood or uninvolved lymph node, whereas DN TIL clonotypes largely overlapped peripheral memory CD8 repertoires. DP CD8 TILs appeared more oligoclonal than DN and SP CD8 TILs and blood memory CD8 T cells, with top 30 clonotypes covering 56-86%.

Details on this clone: What antigen it recognizes has not been identified. It has no much larger one-base neighbor in the sample; base qualities were not kept.

From about 10,000 to 100,000 sorted cells per subset, genomic DNA was extracted using the DNeasy Blood and Tissue Kit. The TCRbeta V-J or V-D-J regions were sequenced and mapped through the immunoSEQ service, and coverage above 10x per sample was achieved. Per the authors' processing: The analysis included only productive rearrangements exported from the immunoSEQ Analyzer platform, and clonality was assessed using the 500 most abundant clones. The Morisita-Horn similarity index and the Jaccard index were used to quantify the overlap in repertoires between populations. Morisita-Horn similarity between CD8 T-cell subset TCR repertoires was measured in six or seven cancer patients. The source is immuneACCESS, and TCRdb retained only in-frame sequences with V and J called. Part of the clones is not carried over; for the studies checked, unresolved V genes explain less than half of this, and the remainder is unexplained. V and J calls plus clone size are reproduced from that table; the DNA served to infer D and trimming. For this sample there are about 2,400 clones; 72% appear just once. The ten biggest clones cover 13% of the sample.

No therapy was being received by patients at the time of sample collection, although prior treatments had ranged from chemotherapy, radiotherapy, surgery and immunotherapy to none. After thawing, cells were enriched for T lymphocytes using a negative-selection kit, and EpCAM beads were added for tumor-infiltrating lymphocytes. For the CD8 TIL subsets, CD3+CD4-CD8+CD45RA- cells were FACS-sorted and divided into DN, SP and DP based on their expression of CD39 and CD103. Tumor specimens were cut into small pieces, digested for 1 h with hyaluronidase, collagenase and DNase, then filtered, enriched over Ficoll and cryopreserved. Populations were sorted on a FACSAria II to just over 98% purity, and cell pellets were frozen without culture for TCR sequencing. For CDR1 and CDR2, the germline V gene (reference sequence) lists SEHNR and FQNEAQ. V and J lose 5 bases and 9 bases, and a span of 14 bases separates them. The CDR3 holds 12 amino acids from the cysteine to the phenylalanine. CDR3 DNA only is kept here, 36 bases in frame from base 1.

This sequence originates from a human donor with head and neck squamous cell carcinoma. Sequenced material: CD39- CD103- CD8+ T cells sorted from the tumor. The sample's cell subset or site, from its label and the paper: CD103-CD39- double-negative CD45RA- CD8 T cells. This chain is built from TRBV7-9 and TRBJ2-7; the D gene is possibly TRBD2, with 6 bases matching. In nucleotide form, the sequence is TGTGCCAGCAGCCCCGGCGGGACTGGGCAGTACTTC. It encodes CASSPGGTGQYF. This CDR3, with the reference TRBV7-9 and TRBJ2-7 proteins standing in past its ends, gives the full variable domain DTGVSQNPRHKITKRGQNVTFRCDPISEHNRLYWYRQTLGQGPEFLTYFQNEAQLEKSRLLSDRFSAERPKGSFSTLEIQRTEQGDSAMYLCASSPGGTGQYFGPGTRLTVT.